These T cell receptor beta chains were read from a single sample in a study of somatic mutations in cytotoxic T cells in rheumatoid arthritis. Clones were read by immunoSEQ multiplex PCR, and TCRdb kept only the in-frame ones, dropping some. The top ten hold 11% of the sample, which has roughly 18,000 clones, around 81% seen once. The sequencing input was CD8+ T cells sorted from blood. Receptors were obtained from a man between 18 and 35 years old with rheumatoid arthritis. The CDR3 runs from the conserved cysteine through the conserved F or W. Each record gives: J gene, V gene, clone size, D gene, CDR3 DNA, CDR3 protein. The D gene is left open where the match is weak. Rows give clone size only sometimes, using once, few, many, or a class for an expanded clone.

>TRBJ2-5|TRBV10-3|NA|NA
TGTGCCATCAGTGACAGGGTCCAAGAGACCCAGTACTTC
CAISDRVQETQYF
>TRBJ2-7|TRBV28|NA|NA
TGTGCCAGCAGTTGGGACGGGGAATCCTACGAGCAGTACTTC
CASSWDGESYEQYF
>TRBJ2-7|TRBV7-8|once|NA
TGTGCCAGCAGCTTAACACCGGGACTCAGTTACGAGCAGTACTTC
CASSLTPGLSYEQYF
>TRBJ2-1|TRBV14|NA|NA
TGTGCCAGCACCAAACAGGGCTCCTACAATGAGCAGTTCTTC
CASTKQGSYNEQFF
>TRBJ1-1|TRBV7-2|NA|NA
TGTGCCAGCAGCCTGCGGGCAGGATCCGTGGGTACTGAAGCTTTCTTT
CASSLRAGSVGTEAFF
>TRBJ1-2|TRBV5-8|NA|TRBD1
TGTGCCAGCAGCTTGGAGGGACAGGGGGCAAATGGCTACACCTTC
CASSLEGQGANGYTF
>TRBJ2-6|TRBV9|NA|NA
TGTGCCAGCTCTCCCAGGCCGGGGGACTCTGGGGCCAACGTCCTGACTTTC
CASSPRPGDSGANVLTF
>TRBJ1-1|TRBV28|few|NA
TGTGCCAGCACTTATCGGCAGTGGGACACTGAAGCTTTCTTT
CASTYRQWDTEAFF
>TRBJ1-6|TRBV6-5|NA|NA
TGTGCCAGCAGGACCCCAGGGGTTGGTTCACCCCTCCACTTT
CASRTPGVGSPLHF
>TRBJ2-5|TRBV19|few|TRBD1
TGTGCCAGTAGTGCGGACAGGGGGCCTCAGTACTTC
CASSADRGPQYF
>TRBJ1-5|TRBV4-3|NA|NA
TGCGCCAGCAGCCATGGGTGGAATCAGCCCCAGCATTTT
CASSHGWNQPQHF
>TRBJ1-5|TRBV25-1|NA|NA
TGTGCCAGCAGTGAAAGAGCGGCAAGGCCCCAGCATTTT
CASSERAARPQHF
>TRBJ1-4|TRBV27|NA|NA
TGTGCCAGCAGTTTCGAGCAGAGTAATGAAAAACTGTTTTTT
CASSFEQSNEKLFF
>TRBJ1-3|TRBV2|NA|NA
TGTGCCAGCAGGCTAGGCTTCAACCCTGGAAACACCATATATTTT
CASRLGFNPGNTIYF
>TRBJ2-6|TRBV4-3|medium-sized|NA
TGCGCCAGCAGCCAAGATTTGGGCTCTGGGGCCAACGTCCTGACTTTC
CASSQDLGSGANVLTF
>TRBJ2-6|TRBV2|NA|TRBD2
TGTGCCAGCAGAGCGGGGGTGAGCTCTGGGGCCAACGTCCTGACTTTC
CASRAGVSSGANVLTF